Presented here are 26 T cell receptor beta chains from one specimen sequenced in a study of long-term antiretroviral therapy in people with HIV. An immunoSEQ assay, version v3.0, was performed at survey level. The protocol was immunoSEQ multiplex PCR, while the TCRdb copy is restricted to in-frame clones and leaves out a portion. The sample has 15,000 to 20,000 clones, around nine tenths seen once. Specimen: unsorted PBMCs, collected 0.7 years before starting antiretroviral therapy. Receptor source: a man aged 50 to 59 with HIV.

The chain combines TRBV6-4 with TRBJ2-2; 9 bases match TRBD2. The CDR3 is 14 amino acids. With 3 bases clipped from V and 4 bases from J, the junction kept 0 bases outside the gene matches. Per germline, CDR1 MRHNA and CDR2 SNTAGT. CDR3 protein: CASSELAGTGELFF. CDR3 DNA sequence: TGTGCCAGCAGTGAACTAGCGGGCACCGGGGAGCTGTTTTTT.

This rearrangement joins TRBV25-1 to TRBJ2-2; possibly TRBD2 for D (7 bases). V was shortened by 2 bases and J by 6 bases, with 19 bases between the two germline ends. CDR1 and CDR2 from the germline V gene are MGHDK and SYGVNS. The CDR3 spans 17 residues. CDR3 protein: CASSEREGGPRAGELFF. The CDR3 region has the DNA TGTGCCAGCAGTGAAAGGGAGGGGGGCCCTCGGGCCGGGGAGCTGTTTTTT.

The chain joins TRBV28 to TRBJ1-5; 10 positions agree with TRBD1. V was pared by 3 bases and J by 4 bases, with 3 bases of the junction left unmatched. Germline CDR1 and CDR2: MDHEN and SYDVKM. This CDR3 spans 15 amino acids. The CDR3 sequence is CASSLMDRGNQPQHF. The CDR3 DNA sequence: TGTGCCAGCAGTTTGATGGACAGGGGGAATCAGCCCCAGCATTTT.

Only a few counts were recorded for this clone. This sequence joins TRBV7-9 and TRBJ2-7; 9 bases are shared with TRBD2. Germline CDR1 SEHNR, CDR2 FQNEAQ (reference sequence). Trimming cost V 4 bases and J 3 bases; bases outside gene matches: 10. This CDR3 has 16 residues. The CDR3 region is CASSWPGTSPFYEQYF. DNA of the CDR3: TGTGCCAGCAGCTGGCCTGGGACTAGCCCTTTCTACGAGCAGTACTTC. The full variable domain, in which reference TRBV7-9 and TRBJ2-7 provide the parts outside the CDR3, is DTGVSQNPRHKITKRGQNVTFRCDPISEHNRLYWYRQTLGQGPEFLTYFQNEAQLEKSRLLSDRFSAERPKGSFSTLEIQRTEQGDSAMYLCASSWPGTSPFYEQYFGPGTRLTVT.

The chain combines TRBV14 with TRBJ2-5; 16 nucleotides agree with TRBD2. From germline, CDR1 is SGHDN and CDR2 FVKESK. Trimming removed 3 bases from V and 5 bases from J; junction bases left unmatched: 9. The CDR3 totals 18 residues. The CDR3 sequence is CASSHPGLAGGRGETQYF. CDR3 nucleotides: TGTGCCAGCAGCCACCCGGGACTAGCGGGAGGGCGCGGCGAGACCCAGTACTTC.

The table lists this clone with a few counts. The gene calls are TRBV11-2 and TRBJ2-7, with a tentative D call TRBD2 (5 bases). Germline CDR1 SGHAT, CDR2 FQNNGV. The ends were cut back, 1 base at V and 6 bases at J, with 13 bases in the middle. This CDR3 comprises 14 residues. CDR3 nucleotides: TGTGCCAGCAGCTTAGTTCGGGGAAGCTCCGAGCAGTACTTC. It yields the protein CASSLVRGSSEQYF.

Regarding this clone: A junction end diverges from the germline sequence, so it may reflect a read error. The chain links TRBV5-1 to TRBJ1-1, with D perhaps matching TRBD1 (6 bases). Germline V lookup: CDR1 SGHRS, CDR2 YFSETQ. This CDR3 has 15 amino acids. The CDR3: CASTLGTGRGTEAFF. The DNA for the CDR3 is TGCGCCAGCACCTTGGGTACAGGGCGGGGCACTGAAGCTTTCTTT.

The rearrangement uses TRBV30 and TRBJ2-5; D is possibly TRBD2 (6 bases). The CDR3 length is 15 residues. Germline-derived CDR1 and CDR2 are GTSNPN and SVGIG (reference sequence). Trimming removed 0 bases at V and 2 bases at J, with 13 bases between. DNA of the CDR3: TGTGCCTGGAGTGTCGGTCCGGGGGAACAAGAGACCCAGTACTTC. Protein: CAWSVGPGEQETQYF. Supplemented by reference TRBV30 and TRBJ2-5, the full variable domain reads SQTIHQWPATLVQPVGSPLSLECTVEGTSNPNLYWYRQAAGRGLQLLFYSVGIGQISSEVPQNLSASRPQDRQFILSSKKLLLSDSGFYLCAWSVGPGEQETQYFGPGTRLLVL.

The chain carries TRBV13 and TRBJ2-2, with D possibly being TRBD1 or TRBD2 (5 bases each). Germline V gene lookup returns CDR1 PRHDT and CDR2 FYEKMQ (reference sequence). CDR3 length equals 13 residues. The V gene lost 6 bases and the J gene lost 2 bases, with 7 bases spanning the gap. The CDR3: CASRRGNTGELFF. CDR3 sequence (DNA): TGTGCCAGCAGGAGGGGTAACACCGGGGAGCTGTTTTTT.

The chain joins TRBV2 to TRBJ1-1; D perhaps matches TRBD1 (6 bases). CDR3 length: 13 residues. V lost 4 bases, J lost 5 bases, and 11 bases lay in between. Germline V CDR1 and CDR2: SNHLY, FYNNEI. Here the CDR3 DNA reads TGTGCCAGCAGTGTCGCAAGGGGGACTGAAGCTTTCTTT. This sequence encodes CASSVARGTEAFF.

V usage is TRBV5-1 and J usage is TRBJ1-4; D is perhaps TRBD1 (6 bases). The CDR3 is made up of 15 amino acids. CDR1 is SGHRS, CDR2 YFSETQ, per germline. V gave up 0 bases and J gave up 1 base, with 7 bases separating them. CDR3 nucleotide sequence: TGCGCCAGCAGCTTGGAGGGGGGAACTAATGAAAAACTGTTTTTT. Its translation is CASSLEGGTNEKLFF.

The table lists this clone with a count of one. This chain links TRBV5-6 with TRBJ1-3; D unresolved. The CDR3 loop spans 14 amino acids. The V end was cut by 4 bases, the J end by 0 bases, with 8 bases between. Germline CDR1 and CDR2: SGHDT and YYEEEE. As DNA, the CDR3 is TGTGCCAGCAGCCGCGGCAGCTCTGGAAACACCATATATTTT. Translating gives CASSRGSSGNTIYF.

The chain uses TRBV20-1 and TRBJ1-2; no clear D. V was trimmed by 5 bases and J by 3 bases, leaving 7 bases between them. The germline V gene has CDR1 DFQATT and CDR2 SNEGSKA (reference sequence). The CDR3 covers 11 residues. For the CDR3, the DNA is TGCAGTGCTGGGGATGACTATGGCTACACCTTC. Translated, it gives CSAGDDYGYTF.

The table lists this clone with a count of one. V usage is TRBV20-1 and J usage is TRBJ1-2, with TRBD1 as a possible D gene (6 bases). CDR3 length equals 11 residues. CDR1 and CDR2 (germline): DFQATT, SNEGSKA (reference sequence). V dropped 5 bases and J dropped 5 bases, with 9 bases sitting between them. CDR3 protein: CSAQTGYGYTF. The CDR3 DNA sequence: TGCAGTGCTCAAACAGGGTATGGCTACACCTTC.

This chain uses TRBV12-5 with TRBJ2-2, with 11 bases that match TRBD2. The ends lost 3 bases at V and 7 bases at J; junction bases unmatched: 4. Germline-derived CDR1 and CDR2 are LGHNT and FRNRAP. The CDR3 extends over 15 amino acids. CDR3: CASGFLAGGGGELFF. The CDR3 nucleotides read TGTGCTAGTGGTTTTCTAGCGGGAGGTGGCGGGGAGCTGTTTTTT.

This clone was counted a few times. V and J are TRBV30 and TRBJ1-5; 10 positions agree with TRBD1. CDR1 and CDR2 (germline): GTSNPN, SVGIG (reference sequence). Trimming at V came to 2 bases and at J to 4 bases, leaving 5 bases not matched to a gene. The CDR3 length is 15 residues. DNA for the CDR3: TGTGCCTGGAGTCGGGACAGGGGCCTAAATCAGCCCCAGCATTTT. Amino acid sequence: CAWSRDRGLNQPQHF.

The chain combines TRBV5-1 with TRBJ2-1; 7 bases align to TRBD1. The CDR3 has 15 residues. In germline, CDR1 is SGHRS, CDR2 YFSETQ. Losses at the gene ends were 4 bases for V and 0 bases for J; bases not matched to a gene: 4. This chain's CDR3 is CASSQQGSSYNEQFF. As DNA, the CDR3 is TGCGCCAGCAGCCAACAGGGGAGCTCCTACAATGAGCAGTTCTTC.

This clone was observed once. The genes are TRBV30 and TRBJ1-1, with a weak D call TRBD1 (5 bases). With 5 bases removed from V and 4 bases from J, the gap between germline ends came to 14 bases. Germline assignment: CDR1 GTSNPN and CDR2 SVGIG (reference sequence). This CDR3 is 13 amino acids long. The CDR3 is CAWGGGYSTEAFF. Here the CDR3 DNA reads TGTGCCTGGGGCGGGGGGTACAGCACTGAAGCTTTCTTT.

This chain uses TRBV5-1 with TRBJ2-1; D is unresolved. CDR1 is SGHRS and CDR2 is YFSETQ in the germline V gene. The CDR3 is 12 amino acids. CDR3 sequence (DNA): TGCCCTGTACCCAGCTCCTACAATGAGCAGTTCTTC. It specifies CPVPSSYNEQFF.

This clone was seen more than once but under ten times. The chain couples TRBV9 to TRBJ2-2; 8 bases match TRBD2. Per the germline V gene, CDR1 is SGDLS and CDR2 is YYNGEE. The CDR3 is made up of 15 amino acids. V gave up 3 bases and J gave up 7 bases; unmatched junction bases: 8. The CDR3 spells CASSGGLALFGELFF. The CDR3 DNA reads TGTGCCAGCAGCGGCGGACTAGCCCTCTTCGGGGAGCTGTTTTTT.

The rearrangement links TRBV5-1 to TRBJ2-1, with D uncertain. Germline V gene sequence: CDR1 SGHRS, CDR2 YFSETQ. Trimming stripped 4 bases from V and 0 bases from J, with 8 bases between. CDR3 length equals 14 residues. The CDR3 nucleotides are TGCGCCAGCAGCCCGCCCCCCTCCTACAATGAGCAGTTCTTC. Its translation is CASSPPPSYNEQFF. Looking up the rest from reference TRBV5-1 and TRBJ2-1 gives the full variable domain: KAGVTQTPRYLIKTRGQQVTLSCSPISGHRSVSWYQQTPGQGLQFLFEYFSETQRNKGNFPGRFSGRQFSNSRSEMNVSTLELGDSALYLCASSPPPSYNEQFFGPGTRLTVL.

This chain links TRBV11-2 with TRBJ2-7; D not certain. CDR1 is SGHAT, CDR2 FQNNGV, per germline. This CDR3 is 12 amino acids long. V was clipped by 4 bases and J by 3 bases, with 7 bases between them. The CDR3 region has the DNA TGTGCCAGCAGCTACGGGCGCTACGAGCAGTACTTC. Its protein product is CASSYGRYEQYF.

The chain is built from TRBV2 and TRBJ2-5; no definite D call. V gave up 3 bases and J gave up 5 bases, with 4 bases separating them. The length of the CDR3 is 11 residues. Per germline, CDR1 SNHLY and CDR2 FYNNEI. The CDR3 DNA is TGTGCCAGCAGTGAGTGGGAGACCCAGTACTTC. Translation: CASSEWETQYF.

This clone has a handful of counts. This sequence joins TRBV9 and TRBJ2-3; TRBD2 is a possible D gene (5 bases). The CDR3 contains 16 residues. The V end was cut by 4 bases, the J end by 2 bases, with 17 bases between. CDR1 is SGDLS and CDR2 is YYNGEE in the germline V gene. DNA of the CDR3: TGTGCCAGCAGCCACATGGACGGAGGCCTCACAGATACGCAGTATTTT. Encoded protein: CASSHMDGGLTDTQYF. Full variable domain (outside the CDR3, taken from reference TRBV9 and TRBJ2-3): DSGVTQTPKHLITATGQRVTLRCSPRSGDLSVYWYQQSLDQGLQFLIQYYNGEERAKGNILERFSAQQFPDLHSELNLSSLELGDSALYFCASSHMDGGLTDTQYFGPGTRLTVL.

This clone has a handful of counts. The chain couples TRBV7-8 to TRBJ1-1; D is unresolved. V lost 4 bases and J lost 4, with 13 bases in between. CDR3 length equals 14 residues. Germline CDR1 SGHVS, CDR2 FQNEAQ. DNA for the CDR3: TGTGCCAGCAGCTCCCGGGAACAGAGCACTGAAGCTTTCTTT. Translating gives CASSSREQSTEAFF.

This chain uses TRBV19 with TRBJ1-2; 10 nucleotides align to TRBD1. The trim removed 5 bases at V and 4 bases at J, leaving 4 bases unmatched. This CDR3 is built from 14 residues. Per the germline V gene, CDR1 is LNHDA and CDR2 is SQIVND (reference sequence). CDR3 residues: CASSRGQGSYGYTF. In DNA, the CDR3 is TGTGCCAGTAGTCGGGGACAGGGGAGCTATGGCTACACCTTC.